The clone carrying this T cell receptor beta chain has more than one count but fewer than ten. The data stem from a study of cytomegalovirus exposure and HLA in healthy donors. The CDR3 length is 15 residues. Germline lookup yields CDR1 MNHNY and CDR2 SVGAGI (reference sequence). The ends were cut back, 7 bases at V and 2 bases at J, with 18 bases in the middle. PCR amplification relied on 60 Vbeta primers (plus 13 Jbeta primers). Profiling relied on immunoSEQ multiplex PCR, and the TCRdb table lists in-frame clones only, not all of them. The sample includes 150,000 to 200,000 clones, 77% of them seen just once.

The specimen sequenced was PBMCs. V gene TRBV6-6 combines with J gene TRBJ2-7; possible D gene TRBD1, 6 bases. The source of this sequence is a woman aged 30 to 39 in good health and CMV-seronegative. The CDR3 here is CASTPREQGPYEQYF. The CDR3 region has the DNA TGTGCCAGCACCCCTAGGGAACAGGGCCCCTACGAGCAGTACTTC.